A selection of T cell receptor beta chains follows, all from one sample in a study of graft-versus-host responses after intestinal transplantation. Some clones are missing from TCRdb's copy, which holds only in-frame ones; the method was immunoSEQ multiplex PCR. This sample has approximately 100,000 clones; less than 90% occur once, and the top ten carry approximately 0.88%. These receptors have no identified antigens. The sequenced sample was unstimulated CD4+ T cells sorted from spleen or lymph node cells, obtained before intestinal transplant. Source of these receptors: a human donor who received an intestinal transplant. CDR3s include the opening cysteine and the closing phenylalanine or tryptophan. D genes are given only for firm matches. Clone size is shown for a subset of rows, as once, few, many or a class of expanded clone.

J: TRBJ1-1
D: .
size: .
V: TRBV7-9
DNA: TGTGCCAGCAGCTCCGCAGGGACCACTGAAGCTTTCTTT
CDR3: CASSSAGTTEAFF

J: TRBJ1-1
D: TRBD1
size: once
V: TRBV5-1
DNA: TGCGCCAGCAGCCTGAGGACAGGGAGGAACACTGAAGCTTTCTTT
CDR3: CASSLRTGRNTEAFF

J: TRBJ2-3
D: TRBD2
size: .
V: TRBV2
DNA: TGTGCCAGCAGTGGGACTAGCGCCAAGGGAGATACGCAGTATTTT
CDR3: CASSGTSAKGDTQYF

J: TRBJ2-7
D: TRBD2
size: .
V: TRBV18
DNA: TGTGCCAGCTCACCCGACGGGACTAGCGATCTCGAGCAGTACTTC
CDR3: CASSPDGTSDLEQYF

J: TRBJ1-1
D: .
size: .
V: TRBV7-9
DNA: TGTGCCAGCAGCTTAGTCAATGAAGCTTTCTTT
CDR3: CASSLVNEAFF

J: TRBJ2-3
D: TRBD2
size: .
V: TRBV7-3
DNA: TGTGCCAGCAGCCCAGCGGGGGTAAGATCAGATACGCAGTATTTT
CDR3: CASSPAGVRSDTQYF

J: TRBJ2-1
D: .
size: .
V: TRBV6-5
DNA: TGTGCCAGCAGTTACTCGGGTGTACGGAACAATGAGCAGTTCTTC
CDR3: CASSYSGVRNNEQFF

J: TRBJ2-1
D: .
size: .
V: TRBV11-1
DNA: TGTGCCAGCAGCTTCGTGGGGAATGAGCAGTTCTTC
CDR3: CASSFVGNEQFF

J: TRBJ2-4
D: .
size: few
V: TRBV28
DNA: TGTGCCAGCAGTTTACAGGGGGCCAAAAACATTCAGTACTTC
CDR3: CASSLQGAKNIQYF

J: TRBJ2-5
D: TRBD2
size: few
V: TRBV2
DNA: TGTGCCAGCAGTTGGAGCGGGAGTGTAGAGACCCAGTACTTC
CDR3: CASSWSGSVETQYF

J: TRBJ1-4
D: TRBD1
size: .
V: TRBV9
DNA: TGTGCCAGCAGCACCACAGGGGACACAACTAATGAAAAACTGTTTTTT
CDR3: CASSTTGDTTNEKLFF

J: TRBJ1-4
D: TRBD1
size: .
V: TRBV7-9
DNA: TGTGCCAGCAGCCAGCGCGGGACAGGCAATGAAAAACTGTTTTTT
CDR3: CASSQRGTGNEKLFF

J: TRBJ2-5
D: TRBD2
size: .
V: TRBV25-1
DNA: TGTGCCAGCAGGGCCCCCGGTGTAGCGGGAGGGCTGGGAGAGACCCAGTACTTC
CDR3: CASRAPGVAGGLGETQYF

J: TRBJ2-5
D: .
size: .
V: TRBV5-1
DNA: TGCGCCAGCAGCTACCCCCTTCGACCTCTTTCCGGGACGCCAAAAGGGGAGACCCAGTACTTC
CDR3: CASSYPLRPLSGTPKGETQYF

J: TRBJ2-2
D: TRBD1
size: .
V: TRBV6-5
DNA: TGTGCCAGCAGCTGGACAGGGTCGGCCGGGGAGCTGTTTTTT
CDR3: CASSWTGSAGELFF

J: TRBJ2-5
D: .
size: .
V: TRBV10-3
DNA: TGTGCCACCGGGACCCTCGAAGAGACCCAGTACTTC
CDR3: CATGTLEETQYF

J: TRBJ1-6
D: .
size: .
V: TRBV5-1
DNA: TGCGCCAGCAGCTTGGTTGTCACGGGAGTCGGTGCCCTATATAATTCACCCCTCCACTTT
CDR3: CASSLVVTGVGALYNSPLHF

J: TRBJ1-5
D: .
size: .
V: TRBV28
DNA: TGTGCCAGCAGTTTACCAGGGATTAGAGGTCAGCCCCAGCATTTT
CDR3: CASSLPGIRGQPQHF

J: TRBJ1-1
D: TRBD1
size: few
V: TRBV10-3
DNA: TGTGCCTCCCGGGGACAGGGTAGAACTGAAGCTTTCTTT
CDR3: CASRGQGRTEAFF

J: TRBJ2-2
D: TRBD1
size: .
V: TRBV19
DNA: TGTGCCAGTAAAAAGCCAGGGGGCACCGGGGAGCTGTTTTTT
CDR3: CASKKPGGTGELFF

J: TRBJ2-2
D: .
size: .
V: TRBV18
DNA: TGTGCCAGCTCAGGCCAGGGGACCGGGGAGCTGTTTTTT
CDR3: CASSGQGTGELFF

J: TRBJ2-1
D: .
size: .
V: TRBV10-3
DNA: TGTGCCGTCAGTGAGGGGCGAGGGACCGCGCGCGAGCAGTTCTTC
CDR3: CAVSEGRGTAREQFF